The 9 T cell receptor beta chains listed next were all sequenced from one sample in a study of response to subunit inactivated influenza vaccine (dated 2018 in TCRdb). Receptor libraries were prepared by RT-PCR. Sequencer: Illumina HiSeq 2500. Clones were called with MiXCR by TCRdb after fastp trimmed the public reads at Q25, and only in-frame beta chains were retained. Here each entry gathers all rows of one CDR3 protein and keeps the most common genes and DNA. The sample yields about 700,000 distinct CDR3 sequences; about 15% were counted once. The biggest ten clones account for around 7.3% of the sample. This material consisted of PBMCs from blood, taken 14 to 15 days before vaccination. Source of these receptors: a middle-aged man who received an inactivated influenza vaccine. Donor details come from another sample of the same person, matched by shared clones.

This clonotype was seen a handful of times. CDR3 in amino acids: CASSVLDTEAFF. The DNA for the CDR3 is TGTGCCAGCAGCGTCTTGGACACTGAAGCTTTCTTT. The chain uses TRBV9 and TRBJ1-1; D unresolved. CDR3 size: 12 residues. With 2 bases removed from V and 3 bases from J, the gap between germline ends came to 5 bases. Germline V gene sequence: CDR1 SGDLS, CDR2 YYNGEE.

In DNA, the CDR3 is TGTGCCAGCAGCTTTTCGGGACAGACTGAAAACATTCAGTACTTC. Protein product: CASSFSGQTENIQYF. The V gene is TRBV13, the J gene TRBJ2-4, with 7 bases that match TRBD1. The V segment lost 3 bases and the J segment 5 bases; nucleotides outside the gene matches: 7. CDR3 length equals 15 residues. The V gene's germline CDR1 is PRHDT and CDR2 FYEKMQ (reference sequence).

This clonotype was counted at least ten times. This chain links TRBV27 with TRBJ2-7, with D uncertain. V gave up 0 bases and J gave up 4 bases, with 19 bases separating them. The CDR3 totals 17 residues. From germline, CDR1 is MNHEY and CDR2 SMNVEV (reference sequence). This CDR3 is CASSLSYVTDLKYEQYF. The CDR3 DNA reads TGTGCCAGCAGTTTATCCTATGTGACTGATTTAAAATACGAGCAGTACTTC.

Ten or more counts support this clonotype. The rearrangement uses TRBV12-3 or TRBV12-4 and TRBJ2-2; D unclear. CDR3 size: 17 residues. Trimming left V 3 bases short and J 6 bases short, with 20 bases between. The CDR3 coding sequence is TGTGCCAGCAGTTTGTTCCCGGCCACGAATGTCGCCGGGGAGCTGTTTTTT. Amino acids: CASSLFPATNVAGELFF.

The V gene is TRBV2, the J gene TRBJ2-7; D is ambiguous. The V end was cut by 6 bases, the J end by 2 bases, with 11 bases between. The length of the CDR3 is 13 residues. Germline-derived CDR1 and CDR2 are SNHLY and FYNNEI. The CDR3 nucleotides read TGTGCCAGCAGCGGCCAGCAAGCCTACGAGCAGTACTTC. It codes for CASSGQQAYEQYF.

This clonotype was detected only a few times. The chain couples TRBV6-2 or TRBV6-3 to TRBJ1-2; D uncertain. This CDR3 is built from 12 residues. Trimming removed 2 bases from V and 8 bases from J, with 9 bases in between. Looked up from germline, CDR1 is MNHEY and CDR2 is SVGEGT. The CDR3 loop is CASSYTTAGYTF. CDR3 sequence (DNA): TGTGCCAGCAGTTACACTACAGCCGGCTACACCTTC.

The CDR3 nucleotides read TGTGCCAGCAGTGATATAGGGTGGGGTACTGAAGCTTTCTTT. Protein: CASSDIGWGTEAFF. The genes are TRBV6-1 and TRBJ1-1; the D is unclear. Trimming took off 3 bases at V and 5 bases at J, with 13 bases between the two ends. This CDR3 is built from 14 residues. Germline V gives CDR1 MNHNS, CDR2 SASEGT.

The chain combines TRBV6-1 with TRBJ2-7, with D tentatively TRBD1 (6 bases). The CDR3 sequence is 15 residues long. Germline loops: CDR1 MNHNS, CDR2 SASEGT. V dropped 6 bases and J dropped 3 bases, with 18 bases sitting between them. CDR3 DNA sequence: TGTGCCAGCAGAAAAAAGGGGGACGGGCACTACGAGCAGTACTTC. It encodes CASRKKGDGHYEQYF.

This chain uses TRBV4-1 with TRBJ2-3; the D call may be TRBD1 or TRBD2 (6 bases each). This CDR3 has 16 residues. V lost 3 bases and J lost 2, with 15 bases in between. Germline lookup yields CDR1 MGHRA and CDR2 YSYEKL. Here the CDR3 reads CASSQTSGAPTDTQYF. Here the CDR3 DNA reads TGCGCCAGCAGCCAGACCTCGGGGGCCCCCACAGATACGCAGTATTTT.